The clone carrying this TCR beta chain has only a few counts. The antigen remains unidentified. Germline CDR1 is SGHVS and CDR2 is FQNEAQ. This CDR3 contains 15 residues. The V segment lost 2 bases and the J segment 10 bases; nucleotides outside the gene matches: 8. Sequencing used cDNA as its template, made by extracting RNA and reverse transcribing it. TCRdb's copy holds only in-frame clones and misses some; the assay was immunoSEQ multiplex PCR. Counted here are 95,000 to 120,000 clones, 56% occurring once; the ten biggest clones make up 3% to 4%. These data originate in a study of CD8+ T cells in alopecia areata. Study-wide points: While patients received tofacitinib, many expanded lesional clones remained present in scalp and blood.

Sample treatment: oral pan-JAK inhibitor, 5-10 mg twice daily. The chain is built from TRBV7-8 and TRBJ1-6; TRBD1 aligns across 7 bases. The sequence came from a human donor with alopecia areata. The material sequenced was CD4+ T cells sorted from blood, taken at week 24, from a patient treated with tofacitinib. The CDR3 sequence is CASSLRTGDQSPLHF. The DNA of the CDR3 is TGTGCCAGCAGCTTAAGGACAGGCGACCAGTCACCCCTCCACTTT.